A selection of T cell receptor beta chains follows, all from one sample in a study of cytomegalovirus exposure and HLA in healthy donors. This table comes from immunoSEQ multiplex PCR, and its TCRdb copy is limited to in-frame clones, with some not included. The data show about 59,000 clones, roughly 83% seen once. Sequenced input: PBMCs. These receptors were collected from a human donor in good health. Each CDR3 is given with its conserved first and last residue. The order of the fields is clone size, V gene, J gene, D gene, CDR3 DNA, CDR3 protein. A D gene is named only where the DNA matches it firmly. A clone size is listed for some rows: how often the clone was seen (once, few, many), or a class if it is expanded.

abundance: -
v_gene: TRBV5-4
j_gene: TRBJ2-3
d_gene: -
CDR3nt: TGTGCCAGCAGCTTGGCCGGGGCAGATACGCAGTATTTT
CDR3aa: CASSLAGADTQYF

abundance: once
v_gene: TRBV11-2
j_gene: TRBJ2-7
d_gene: -
CDR3nt: TGTGCCAGCAGCTTAAGTAGATCGTACGAGCAGTACTTC
CDR3aa: CASSLSRSYEQYF

abundance: -
v_gene: TRBV5-8
j_gene: TRBJ2-3
d_gene: TRBD2
CDR3nt: TGTGCCAGCAGCTTGGACAGAGGGACTAGCGGGGTGAATACGCAGTATTTT
CDR3aa: CASSLDRGTSGVNTQYF

abundance: -
v_gene: TRBV9
j_gene: TRBJ2-2
d_gene: TRBD2
CDR3nt: TGTGCCAGCAGCGTCCGGACTAGCGCTAACACCGGGGAGCTGTTTTTT
CDR3aa: CASSVRTSANTGELFF

abundance: -
v_gene: TRBV14
j_gene: TRBJ2-7
d_gene: -
CDR3nt: TGTGCCAGCAGCCAAGATCTGCCGGGGGTCGCCTACGAGCAGTACTTC
CDR3aa: CASSQDLPGVAYEQYF

abundance: once
v_gene: TRBV5-1
j_gene: TRBJ1-2
d_gene: TRBD1
CDR3nt: TGCGCCAGCTCCCTCGACCTGACAGGGGGCAACTATGGCTACACCTTC
CDR3aa: CASSLDLTGGNYGYTF

abundance: -
v_gene: TRBV19
j_gene: TRBJ2-1
d_gene: TRBD1
CDR3nt: TGTGCCAGTAGTATGTTCGACAGGGGGAACAATGAGCAGTTCTTC
CDR3aa: CASSMFDRGNNEQFF

abundance: -
v_gene: TRBV7-9
j_gene: TRBJ2-1
d_gene: -
CDR3nt: TGTGCCAGCAGCCACAAGAAAAAAGCCGGGACTGTATCAAATGAGCAGTTCTTC
CDR3aa: CASSHKKKAGTVSNEQFF

abundance: -
v_gene: TRBV6-5
j_gene: TRBJ1-4
d_gene: -
CDR3nt: TGTGCCAGCAGTTACTCGCAGGGCCGAAATGAAAAACTGTTTTTT
CDR3aa: CASSYSQGRNEKLFF

abundance: -
v_gene: TRBV30
j_gene: TRBJ1-4
d_gene: -
CDR3nt: TGTGCCTGGAGTGGGGACACCTTCTATGAAAAACTGTTTTTT
CDR3aa: CAWSGDTFYEKLFF

abundance: -
v_gene: TRBV21-1
j_gene: TRBJ2-2
d_gene: -
CDR3nt: TGTGCCAGCAGCAAAGAGCGTAGAATGAAGGACACCGGGGAGCTGTTTTTT
CDR3aa: CASSKERRMKDTGELFF

abundance: -
v_gene: TRBV19
j_gene: TRBJ1-6
d_gene: -
CDR3nt: TGTGCCAGTGGCGGTCGACCCAATTCACCCCTCCACTTT
CDR3aa: CASGGRPNSPLHF

abundance: -
v_gene: TRBV28
j_gene: TRBJ2-2
d_gene: TRBD2
CDR3nt: TGTGCCAGCAGTCCGGGACTAGCGGGCACCGGGGAGCTGTTTTTT
CDR3aa: CASSPGLAGTGELFF

abundance: -
v_gene: TRBV5-1
j_gene: TRBJ2-5
d_gene: TRBD2
CDR3nt: TGCGCCAGCAGCTACCTTAGTGGCGGGGGGGGGCTGAAAGAGACCCAGTACTTC
CDR3aa: CASSYLSGGGGLKETQYF

abundance: -
v_gene: TRBV9
j_gene: TRBJ2-1
d_gene: TRBD2
CDR3nt: TGTGCCAGCAGCCTCCAACTAGCGGGCTCCTACAATGAGCAGTTCTTC
CDR3aa: CASSLQLAGSYNEQFF

abundance: -
v_gene: TRBV7-9
j_gene: TRBJ2-3
d_gene: -
CDR3nt: TGTGCCAGCTGGGGGGAGTTGAGTAAGGATACGCAGTATTTT
CDR3aa: CASWGELSKDTQYF

abundance: -
v_gene: TRBV4-3
j_gene: TRBJ2-5
d_gene: TRBD2
CDR3nt: TGCGCCAGCAGCCAACGCGCCGGGAGGGGGACCCAGTACTTC
CDR3aa: CASSQRAGRGTQYF

abundance: once
v_gene: TRBV7-9
j_gene: TRBJ2-5
d_gene: TRBD1
CDR3nt: TGTGCCAGCAGCTTACATGACAGGGGGGATGAGACCCAGTACTTC
CDR3aa: CASSLHDRGDETQYF

abundance: -
v_gene: TRBV5-5
j_gene: TRBJ2-7
d_gene: -
CDR3nt: TGTGCCAGCAGCTTGGGTCCCGCCTCGTCCGGGATCTTTACCTACGAGCAGTACTTC
CDR3aa: CASSLGPASSGIFTYEQYF

abundance: -
v_gene: TRBV11-1
j_gene: TRBJ1-4
d_gene: -
CDR3nt: TGTGCCAGCAGCCTACTGAGATCGTCCGAAAAACTGTTTTTT
CDR3aa: CASSLLRSSEKLFF

abundance: once
v_gene: TRBV7-8
j_gene: TRBJ1-4
d_gene: -
CDR3nt: TGTGCCAGCAGCTTAGGGGCGGGCCCTGGAGAAAAACTGTTTTTT
CDR3aa: CASSLGAGPGEKLFF

abundance: -
v_gene: TRBV15
j_gene: TRBJ1-6
d_gene: -
CDR3nt: TGTGCCACCAGCAGAGACAGGGGCTCCTATAATTCACCCCTCCACTTT
CDR3aa: CATSRDRGSYNSPLHF

abundance: -
v_gene: TRBV28
j_gene: TRBJ2-4
d_gene: TRBD1
CDR3nt: TGTGCCAGCAGTTTAGACAGGGTCGGTGGAGTCAAAAACATTCAGTACTTC
CDR3aa: CASSLDRVGGVKNIQYF

abundance: -
v_gene: TRBV28
j_gene: TRBJ2-7
d_gene: TRBD1
CDR3nt: TGTGCCAGCAGTCCGCGGACAGGTATAACGTCCTACGAGCAGTACTTC
CDR3aa: CASSPRTGITSYEQYF

abundance: -
v_gene: TRBV29-1
j_gene: TRBJ1-2
d_gene: TRBD1
CDR3nt: TGCAGCGTTGAAGGTTCGGCCGCAGGGGGCGATGACTACACCTTC
CDR3aa: CSVEGSAAGGDDYTF

abundance: -
v_gene: TRBV9
j_gene: TRBJ1-3
d_gene: -
CDR3nt: TGTGCCAGCAGCGTAGAGGGGTCAGGGGGAAACACCATATATTTT
CDR3aa: CASSVEGSGGNTIYF

abundance: -
v_gene: TRBV19
j_gene: TRBJ1-3
d_gene: -
CDR3nt: TGTGCCAGTAGTAGGGGGGGCAACTCTGGAAACACCATATATTTT
CDR3aa: CASSRGGNSGNTIYF

abundance: once
v_gene: TRBV18
j_gene: TRBJ2-3
d_gene: TRBD2
CDR3nt: TGTGCCAGCTCACCGGCGGGGGGGGAGGCAGATACGCAGTATTTT
CDR3aa: CASSPAGGEADTQYF

abundance: -
v_gene: TRBV6-4
j_gene: TRBJ2-1
d_gene: TRBD2
CDR3nt: TGTGCCAGCAGTGTGACGAGCGGGAGGGTTTACAATGAGCAGTTCTTC
CDR3aa: CASSVTSGRVYNEQFF

abundance: -
v_gene: TRBV23-1
j_gene: TRBJ2-7
d_gene: TRBD1
CDR3nt: TGCGCCAGCAGTCAATCGGCGCAGGGGGCCTCCTACGAGCAGTACTTC
CDR3aa: CASSQSAQGASYEQYF

abundance: -
v_gene: TRBV18
j_gene: TRBJ2-1
d_gene: TRBD2
CDR3nt: TGTGCCAGCTCTGACGGGGGGAGCTCCTACAATGAGCAGTTCTTC
CDR3aa: CASSDGGSSYNEQFF

abundance: few
v_gene: TRBV4-3
j_gene: TRBJ2-7
d_gene: TRBD1
CDR3nt: TGCGCCAGCAGCCAAGATTTAGGGGACAGGGTCTACGAGCAGTACTTC
CDR3aa: CASSQDLGDRVYEQYF

abundance: -
v_gene: TRBV19
j_gene: TRBJ2-3
d_gene: TRBD1
CDR3nt: TGTGCCAGTAGTGTAACAGGGGCAGATACGCAGTATTTT
CDR3aa: CASSVTGADTQYF

abundance: -
v_gene: TRBV6-6
j_gene: TRBJ2-7
d_gene: TRBD1
CDR3nt: TGTGCCAGCAGTTACGGACAGGGGGTAGGGCGCGAGCAGTACTTC
CDR3aa: CASSYGQGVGREQYF

abundance: -
v_gene: TRBV10-3
j_gene: TRBJ2-1
d_gene: -
CDR3nt: TGTGCCATCAGTGAGGGGCCCCCCAACAATGAGCAGTTCTTC
CDR3aa: CAISEGPPNNEQFF

abundance: -
v_gene: TRBV29-1
j_gene: TRBJ1-1
d_gene: TRBD1
CDR3nt: TGCAGCGTTGAAGAAGGGGGCGCGCTCGGGGTCCAAGCTTTCTTT
CDR3aa: CSVEEGGALGVQAFF

abundance: -
v_gene: TRBV7-3
j_gene: TRBJ2-1
d_gene: -
CDR3nt: TGTGCCAGCAGCTTAGGGTGGGGGGACAATGAGCAGTTCTTC
CDR3aa: CASSLGWGDNEQFF